This paragraph covers one T cell receptor beta chain sequence. No antigen is known for it. This entry comes from a study of CD8 T cells in Susac syndrome. Whole-study context: Patients with Susac syndrome who were sequenced included more than 5 with active disease and fewer than 10 in remission. General study results and limits: There was no clonal expansion in the CD4+ T cell repertoires of Susac syndrome.

The J segment lost 10 bases and the V segment lost 5 bases, leaving 12 bases of the junction unmatched. This CDR3 is 14 amino acids long. Germline V gene data show CDR1 as SQVTM and CDR2 as ANQGSEA. The authors reverse transcribed roughly 0.45 to 1 ug RNA with random hexamers. TCRdb reprocessed the immunoSEQ multiplex PCR reads via MiXCR and lists one record per CDR3 protein. The sample contains approximately 190,000 distinct CDR3 sequences, about 94% of which appear only once. The clonotype was recovered from a human donor with Susac syndrome. The sequencing sample was made of CD4+ T cells from PBMCs. The J gene is TRBJ1-1, the V gene TRBV29-1; 11 positions match TRBD1. DNA for the CDR3: TGCAGCGTTTACCCGGGACAGGGGGGATTTGGAGCTTTCTTT. Protein sequence: CSVYPGQGGFGAFF.